This passage covers 31 T cell receptor beta chains from one sample sequenced in a study of identical twins. TCRdb independently ran MiXCR on the 5' RACE reads; one entry per CDR3 protein. The data contain under 300,000 distinct CDR3 sequences, more than 12% of them seen just once; the ten biggest clones take up approximately 8.2%. The sample consisted of memory (CD45RO+) T cells sorted from blood. These receptors all stem from a woman aged 18-29 years in good health.

This clonotype was seen at least ten times. The V call is TRBV11-2, the J call TRBJ2-3; the D is unclear. Per the germline V gene, CDR1 is SGHAT and CDR2 is FQNNGV. Trimming shortened V by 7 bases and J by 8 bases, and 16 bases separated the two germline ends. The CDR3 has 13 residues. In DNA form, the CDR3 reads TGTGCCAGCACTCCTGCGGCCCCACGTACGCAGTATTTT. Protein: CASTPAAPRTQYF. Together with reference TRBV11-2 and TRBJ2-3, the CDR3 gives the full variable domain: EAGVAQSPRYKIIEKRQSVAFWCNPISGHATLYWYQQILGQGPKLLIQFQNNGVVDDSQLPKDRFSAERLKGVDSTLKIQPAKLEDSAVYLCASTPAAPRTQYFGPGTRLTVL.

The chain uses TRBV29-1 and TRBJ2-5, with 7 bases aligning to TRBD2. The V gene end was trimmed by 6 bases and the J gene end by 5 bases; junction bases not matched to a gene: 9. This CDR3 contains 13 residues. The germline V gene has CDR1 SQVTM and CDR2 ANQGSEA. This CDR3 reads CSVTSTAGETQYF. CDR3 nucleotide sequence: TGCAGCGTCACGTCGACAGCGGGGGAGACCCAGTACTTC.

A few counts support this clonotype. This CDR3 is CASRPPGGGAGRTQYF. CDR3 DNA sequence: TGTGCCAGCAGACCCCCGGGCGGGGGAGCCGGTAGGACCCAGTACTTC. This chain uses TRBV12-3 or TRBV12-4 with TRBJ2-5, with 7 nucleotides matching TRBD2. There are 16 residues in the CDR3. Unmatched junction bases numbered 17, after V lost 6 bases and J lost 7 bases.

The rearrangement uses TRBV28 and TRBJ2-7; D is perhaps TRBD1 (5 bases). Germline lookup yields CDR1 MDHEN and CDR2 SYDVKM. The CDR3 is 15 residues long. The V end lost 4 bases, the J end lost 7 bases, and 20 bases lay between the germline ends. The DNA for the CDR3 is TGTGCCAGCAGTTCCCAACCCCCTAGGGGTTGGGAGCAGTACTTC. Protein sequence: CASSSQPPRGWEQYF.

V is TRBV7-6 and J is TRBJ2-2; D unresolved. V gave up 4 bases and J gave up 6 bases, with 18 bases separating them. Looked up from germline, CDR1 is SGHVS and CDR2 is FNYEAQ. The CDR3 loop spans 16 amino acids. The CDR3 here is CASSSRGSGGPGELFF. In DNA form, the CDR3 reads TGTGCCAGCAGCTCCCGTGGTTCTGGCGGACCCGGGGAGCTGTTTTTT. The variable domain in full, with the rest retrieved from reference TRBV7-6 and TRBJ2-2, is GAGVSQSPRYKVTKRGQDVALRCDPISGHVSLYWYRQALGQGPEFLTYFNYEAQQDKSGLPNDRFSAERPEGSISTLTIQRTEQRDSAMYRCASSSRGSGGPGELFFGEGSRLTVL.

The V call is TRBV6-4, the J call TRBJ1-2; TRBD1 agrees at 10 bases. The CDR3 spans 14 residues. V gave up 6 bases and J gave up 7 bases; unmatched junction bases: 8. The V gene's germline CDR1 is MRHNA and CDR2 SNTAGT. CDR3 loop: CASRQTGGKGGYTF. CDR3 bases: TGTGCCAGCAGGCAGACAGGGGGCAAAGGTGGCTACACCTTC.

This clonotype has just a few counts. J is TRBJ2-3 and V is TRBV20-1; D might be TRBD2 (6 bases). V gave up 0 bases and J gave up 5 bases, with 9 bases separating them. This CDR3 spans 13 amino acids. From germline, CDR1 is DFQATT and CDR2 SNEGSKA (reference sequence). The CDR3 reads CSARDGTLDTQYF. CDR3 nucleotides: TGCAGTGCTAGAGATGGGACTCTAGATACGCAGTATTTT.

This clonotype has a handful of counts. The chain combines TRBV29-1 with TRBJ2-5; 8 nucleotides agree with TRBD2. V shed 5 bases, J shed 1 base, and the junction held 3 bases outside the gene matches. The CDR3 extends over 13 amino acids. CDR1 is SQVTM, CDR2 ANQGSEA, per germline. CDR3 sequence reads: CSVHSGGQETQYF. DNA for the CDR3: TGCAGCGTTCACAGCGGGGGCCAAGAGACCCAGTACTTC.

The table lists this clonotype with a few counts. The chain recombines TRBV20-1 with TRBJ2-5; tentative D call: TRBD2 (6 bases). This CDR3 comprises 15 residues. CDR1 and CDR2 from the germline V gene are DFQATT and SNEGSKA (reference sequence). Deletions cut 3 bases from V and 5 bases from J, with 19 bases between. CDR3 loop: CSASPLGLTWETQYF. Written as DNA, the CDR3 is TGCAGTGCTAGTCCCCTAGGACTAACCTGGGAGACCCAGTACTTC.

In this sample, this clonotype turned up many times. The chain is built from TRBV5-1 and TRBJ1-1, with 10 bases identical to TRBD1. V shed 0 bases and J 11 bases; nucleotides not matched to a gene: 7. CDR1 and CDR2 (germline): SGHRS, YFSETQ. This CDR3 is 14 amino acids long. The CDR3 DNA is TGCGCCAGCAGCTTGGGGGACAGGGGAGTCGTCGCTTTCTTT. Translated: CASSLGDRGVVAFF. Drawing the rest from reference TRBV5-1 and TRBJ1-1, the complete variable domain is KAGVTQTPRYLIKTRGQQVTLSCSPISGHRSVSWYQQTPGQGLQFLFEYFSETQRNKGNFPGRFSGRQFSNSRSEMNVSTLELGDSALYLCASSLGDRGVVAFFGQGTRLTVV.

The rearrangement joins TRBV18 to TRBJ2-7; D unclear. There are 14 residues in the CDR3. The V gene lost 3 bases and the J gene lost 0 bases, with 9 bases spanning the gap. Per germline, CDR1 KGHSH and CDR2 LQKENI. CDR3 loop: CASSPNPDSYEQYF. CDR3 nucleotides: TGTGCCAGCTCACCTAACCCAGACTCCTACGAGCAGTACTTC. The full variable domain, in which reference TRBV18 and TRBJ2-7 provide the parts outside the CDR3, is NAGVMQNPRHLVRRRGQEARLRCSPMKGHSHVYWYRQLPEEGLKFMVYLQKENIIDESGMPKERFSAEFPKEGPSILRIQQVVRGDSAAYFCASSPNPDSYEQYFGPGTRLTVT.

This clonotype has just a few counts. The CDR3 here is CSARDSTGVRPEAFF. The CDR3 DNA reads TGCAGTGCTAGAGATTCGACAGGGGTACGGCCTGAAGCTTTCTTT. The genes are TRBV20-1 and TRBJ1-1; 8 bases are shared with TRBD1. V trimming: 0 bases; J trimming: 6 bases; junction bases outside the gene matches: 9. This CDR3 region has 15 residues. Per germline, CDR1 DFQATT and CDR2 SNEGSKA (reference sequence).

This clonotype was counted between two and nine times. V and J are TRBV6-1 and TRBJ2-7, with 9 positions matching TRBD1. After removal of 7 bases from V and 3 bases from J, the junction contained 13 bases not matched to a gene. This CDR3 spans 16 amino acids. Per the germline V gene, CDR1 is MNHNS and CDR2 is SASEGT. CDR3 sequence: CASNTGPGQGYYEQYF. DNA of the CDR3: TGTGCCAGCAACACAGGCCCGGGACAGGGATACTACGAGCAGTACTTC.

This clonotype has just one count. The genes are TRBV6-1 and TRBJ2-7, with 7 bases lining up with TRBD1. Germline CDR1 reads MNHNS; CDR2 reads SASEGT. The CDR3 totals 14 residues. The V segment lost 8 bases and the J segment 1 base; nucleotides outside the gene matches: 8. This CDR3 reads CASSGQVGSYEQYF. In DNA, the CDR3 is TGTGCCAGCTCCGGACAGGTCGGTTCCTACGAGCAGTACTTC.

The table lists this clonotype with a few counts. The chain links TRBV6-1 to TRBJ1-2, with a tentative D call TRBD1 (5 bases). Per the germline V gene, CDR1 is MNHNS and CDR2 is SASEGT. The CDR3 extends over 14 amino acids. Trimming cost V 5 bases and J 7 bases, with 17 bases left between them. This CDR3 is CASSKGRPNPGYTF. Written as DNA, the CDR3 is TGTGCCAGCAGTAAGGGACGGCCTAATCCTGGCTACACCTTC.

The chain joins TRBV20-1 to TRBJ2-7, with D unclear. The CDR3 loop spans 12 amino acids. Trimming removed 2 bases at V and 0 bases at J, with 5 bases between. Germline loops: CDR1 DFQATT, CDR2 SNEGSKA (reference sequence). CDR3: CSARPGSYEQYF. The CDR3, as DNA: TGCAGTGCTAGACCTGGCTCCTACGAGCAGTACTTC.

Ten or more counts support this clonotype. This sequence joins TRBV6-5 and TRBJ2-1, with TRBD2 as a possible D gene (7 bases). V shed 2 bases and J shed 2 bases, with 13 bases lying between them. Germline V gives CDR1 MNHEY, CDR2 SVGAGI. The CDR3 spans 16 residues. In DNA, the CDR3 is TGTGCCAGCAGTTACGGGGGGGCAGGCCCCTACAATGAGCAGTTCTTC. Amino acids: CASSYGGAGPYNEQFF.

This chain uses TRBV29-1 with TRBJ2-6, with 7 bases identical to TRBD1. Germline CDR1 SQVTM, CDR2 ANQGSEA. This CDR3 comprises 14 residues. Trimming cost V 4 bases and J 4 bases; bases outside gene matches: 4. The CDR3 coding sequence is TGCAGCGTTGTAGGGGGCCCCGGGGCCAACGTCCTGACTTTC. As protein: CSVVGGPGANVLTF.

This clonotype has more than one count but fewer than ten. The chain has TRBV11-1 and TRBJ2-2, with a weak D call TRBD1 (5 bases). Trimming left V 8 bases short and J 4 bases short, with 14 bases between. Germline CDR1 SGHAT, CDR2 FQDESV (reference sequence). The CDR3 is 14 amino acids. CDR3 sequence: CASSRQKGTGELFF. CDR3 nucleotides: TGTGCCAGCTCCCGACAGAAAGGCACCGGGGAGCTGTTTTTT. Combining the CDR3 with reference TRBV11-1 and TRBJ2-2 gives the whole variable domain EAEVAQSPRYKITEKSQAVAFWCDPISGHATLYWYRQILGQGPELLVQFQDESVVDDSQLPKDRFSAERLKGVDSTLKIQPAELGDSAMYLCASSRQKGTGELFFGEGSRLTVL.

This clonotype was seen only a few times. The genes are TRBV14 and TRBJ2-1; 12 bases fit TRBD2. Germline values: CDR1 SGHDN, CDR2 FVKESK. There are 15 residues in the CDR3. The V segment lost 5 bases and the J segment 9 bases; nucleotides outside the gene matches: 8. CDR3 sequence reads: CASSKRLAGAAEQFF. CDR3 bases: TGTGCCAGCAGCAAACGACTAGCGGGAGCGGCTGAGCAGTTCTTC.

This clonotype has a handful of counts. CDR3 loop: CASGVTGLTEAFF. Written as DNA, the CDR3 is TGCGCCAGCGGCGTGACGGGTCTCACTGAAGCTTTCTTT. The chain joins TRBV5-1 to TRBJ1-1; no definite D call. Per the germline V gene, CDR1 is SGHRS and CDR2 is YFSETQ. The CDR3 contains 13 residues. Trimming took off 7 bases at V and 4 bases at J, with 14 bases between the two ends.

The genes are TRBV20-1 and TRBJ2-1, with TRBD2 identical over 8 bases. The junction had 10 bases not matched to a gene; V was cut back by 0 bases and J by 6 bases. Germline values: CDR1 DFQATT, CDR2 SNEGSKA (reference sequence). The CDR3 spans 16 residues. The DNA of the CDR3 is TGCAGTGCTAGAGATATTCTGGCGGGGGGCCGCAATGAGCAGTTCTTC. Residues: CSARDILAGGRNEQFF.

The chain is built from TRBV6-1 and TRBJ2-6, with TRBD1 as a possible D gene (7 bases). The CDR3 spans 18 residues. Trimming cost V 7 bases and J 0 bases, with 19 bases left between them. Per the germline V gene, CDR1 is MNHNS and CDR2 is SASEGT. CDR3 sequence reads: CASTHGGGLSSGANVLTF. The CDR3 DNA follows: TGTGCCAGCACTCACGGAGGGGGCTTAAGCTCTGGGGCCAACGTCCTGACTTTC.

This clonotype has a count of ten or more. The CDR3 reads CSAGRGFFDNEQFF. The CDR3 bases are TGCAGTGCCGGGCGGGGGTTTTTTGACAATGAGCAGTTCTTC. The chain employs TRBV20-1 and TRBJ2-1; 7 bases match TRBD2. The germline gives CDR1 DFQATT, CDR2 SNEGSKA (reference sequence). With 6 bases clipped from V and 5 bases from J, the junction kept 10 bases outside the gene matches. The CDR3 is 14 residues long.

A few counts support this clonotype. The chain has TRBV7-9 and TRBJ2-7; D is ambiguous. The CDR3 length is 12 residues. The V end lost 8 bases, the J end lost 3 bases, and 11 bases lay between the germline ends. Germline V CDR1 and CDR2: SEHNR, FQNEAQ (reference sequence). The CDR3 sequence is CASSPTLYEQYF. The CDR3 DNA sequence: TGTGCCAGCTCTCCCACCCTCTACGAGCAGTACTTC.

This sequence joins TRBV23-1 and TRBJ2-7; D is undetermined. TRBV23-1 is an ORF, with its function uncertain. Trimming took off 11 bases at V and 5 bases at J, with 7 bases between the two ends. This CDR3 spans 9 amino acids. CDR3 residues: CALFHEQYF. For the CDR3, the DNA is TGCGCCCTTTTTCACGAGCAGTACTTC.

The chain is built from TRBV6-5 and TRBJ2-7; TRBD1 aligns across 7 bases. The CDR3 extends over 12 amino acids. The ends lost 8 bases at V and 6 bases at J; junction bases unmatched: 7. Germline lookup yields CDR1 MNHEY and CDR2 SVGAGI. DNA of the CDR3: TGTGCCAGCCGCCGGACAGGCGGCGAGCAGTACTTC. Amino acid sequence: CASRRTGGEQYF.

The chain carries TRBV29-1 and TRBJ1-1; D perhaps matches TRBD1 (6 bases). The germline V gene encodes CDR1 SQVTM and CDR2 ANQGSEA. The CDR3 has 13 residues. V was shortened by 6 bases and J by 1 base, with 12 bases between the two germline ends. The CDR3 DNA is TGCAGCGTCGACTCACAGGGGAACACTGAAGCTTTCTTT. It yields the protein CSVDSQGNTEAFF. Full variable domain (remainder filled in from reference TRBV29-1 and TRBJ1-1): SAVISQKPSRDICQRGTSLTIQCQVDSQVTMMFWYRQQPGQSLTLIATANQGSEATYESGFVIDKFPISRPNLTFSTLTVSNMSPEDSSIYLCSVDSQGNTEAFFGQGTRLTVV.

The rearrangement links TRBV7-2 to TRBJ2-5; D is unclear. The CDR3 is 13 residues long. CDR1 is SGHTA, CDR2 FQGNSA, per germline. V was cut by 3 bases and J by 3 bases, with 8 bases left in between. CDR3 sequence: CASSFRFKETQYF. In nucleotides, the CDR3 is TGTGCCAGCAGCTTTAGGTTTAAAGAGACCCAGTACTTC.

V gene TRBV6-1 combines with J gene TRBJ2-5, with 7 bases matching TRBD1. V shed 7 bases, J shed 0 bases, and the junction held 2 bases outside the gene matches. CDR1 and CDR2 (germline): MNHNS, SASEGT. The CDR3 covers 13 residues. Here the CDR3 DNA reads TGTGCCAGCACCGGGACAGACCAAGAGACCCAGTACTTC. This codes for CASTGTDQETQYF.

The sample holds many counts of this clonotype. The chain employs TRBV7-2 and TRBJ2-1; D is perhaps TRBD1 or TRBD2 (6 bases each). Trimming removed 4 bases at V and 7 bases at J, with 17 bases between. Germline values: CDR1 SGHTA, CDR2 FQGNSA. This CDR3 has 15 amino acids. CDR3 residues: CASSSQGLAGNEQFF. In DNA, the CDR3 is TGTGCCAGCAGCTCCCAGGGGCTCGCGGGAAATGAGCAGTTCTTC.